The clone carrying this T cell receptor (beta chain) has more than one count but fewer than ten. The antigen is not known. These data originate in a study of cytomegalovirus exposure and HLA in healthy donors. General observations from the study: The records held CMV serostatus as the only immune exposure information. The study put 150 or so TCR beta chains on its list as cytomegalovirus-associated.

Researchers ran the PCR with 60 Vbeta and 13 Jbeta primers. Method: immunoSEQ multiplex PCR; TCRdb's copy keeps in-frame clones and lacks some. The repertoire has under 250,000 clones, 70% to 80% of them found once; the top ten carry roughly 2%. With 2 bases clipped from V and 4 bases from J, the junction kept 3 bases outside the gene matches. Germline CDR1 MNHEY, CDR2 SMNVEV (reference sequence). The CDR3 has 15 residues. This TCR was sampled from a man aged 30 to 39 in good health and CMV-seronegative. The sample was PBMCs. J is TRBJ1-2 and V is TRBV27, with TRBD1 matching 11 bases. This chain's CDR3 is CASSLGQGASYGYTF. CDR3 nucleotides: TGTGCCAGCAGTTTAGGACAGGGGGCTAGCTATGGCTACACCTTC.